The clone carrying this T cell receptor (beta chain) was counted a single time. This sample's TCRbeta library carried unique molecular identifier barcodes. TCRdb itself ran the PCR reads through MiXCR, one entry per CDR3 protein. The sample has 250,000 to 350,000 distinct CDR3 sequences, almost 10% seen once; the top ten hold around 10%. The sample originates from a study of T-cell reconstitution after alpha-beta-depleted transplantation in children. The CDR3 runs to 14 residues. Germline CDR1 is DFQATT and CDR2 is SNEGSKA (reference sequence). The sequencing used PBMCs from the stem cell graft donor, collected from the stem cell graft. The genes are TRBV20-1 and TRBJ2-1; perhaps TRBD2 as D (6 bases). The sequence derives from a human donor who donated a stem cell graft to a child with SCID. The CDR3 sequence: CSTEGGHGYNEQFF. The CDR3 bases are TGCAGCACGGAGGGAGGACACGGCTACAATGAGCAGTTCTTC.